The clone carrying this T cell receptor (beta chain) was found a few times. These data are taken from a study of T cells in Graves' hyperthyroidism and ophthalmopathy. The hyperthyroidism was newly diagnosed and had lasted under 2 months; the patients were aged 18 to 65. This CDR3 contains 13 residues. V was shortened by 3 bases and J by 4 bases, with 8 bases between the two germline ends. Germline V CDR1 and CDR2: SGHTS, YDEGEE. RNA transcripts were the template for amplifying TCR beta CDR3 regions. First-round RT-PCR of the TCR CDR3 relied on the HTBI primer set. TCRdb ran MiXCR on the multiplex PCR reads and lists one entry per CDR3 protein. In the table there are roughly 420,000 distinct CDR3 sequences, roughly 13% of which are singletons.

The rearrangement uses TRBV5-8 and TRBJ1-3; D not certain. The receptor was isolated from a woman aged 18-29 years with Graves' hyperthyroidism. Sequencing input: blood. The CDR3 DNA sequence: TGTGCCAGCAGCTCACTTCGAGGAAACACCATATATTTT. Residues: CASSSLRGNTIYF.